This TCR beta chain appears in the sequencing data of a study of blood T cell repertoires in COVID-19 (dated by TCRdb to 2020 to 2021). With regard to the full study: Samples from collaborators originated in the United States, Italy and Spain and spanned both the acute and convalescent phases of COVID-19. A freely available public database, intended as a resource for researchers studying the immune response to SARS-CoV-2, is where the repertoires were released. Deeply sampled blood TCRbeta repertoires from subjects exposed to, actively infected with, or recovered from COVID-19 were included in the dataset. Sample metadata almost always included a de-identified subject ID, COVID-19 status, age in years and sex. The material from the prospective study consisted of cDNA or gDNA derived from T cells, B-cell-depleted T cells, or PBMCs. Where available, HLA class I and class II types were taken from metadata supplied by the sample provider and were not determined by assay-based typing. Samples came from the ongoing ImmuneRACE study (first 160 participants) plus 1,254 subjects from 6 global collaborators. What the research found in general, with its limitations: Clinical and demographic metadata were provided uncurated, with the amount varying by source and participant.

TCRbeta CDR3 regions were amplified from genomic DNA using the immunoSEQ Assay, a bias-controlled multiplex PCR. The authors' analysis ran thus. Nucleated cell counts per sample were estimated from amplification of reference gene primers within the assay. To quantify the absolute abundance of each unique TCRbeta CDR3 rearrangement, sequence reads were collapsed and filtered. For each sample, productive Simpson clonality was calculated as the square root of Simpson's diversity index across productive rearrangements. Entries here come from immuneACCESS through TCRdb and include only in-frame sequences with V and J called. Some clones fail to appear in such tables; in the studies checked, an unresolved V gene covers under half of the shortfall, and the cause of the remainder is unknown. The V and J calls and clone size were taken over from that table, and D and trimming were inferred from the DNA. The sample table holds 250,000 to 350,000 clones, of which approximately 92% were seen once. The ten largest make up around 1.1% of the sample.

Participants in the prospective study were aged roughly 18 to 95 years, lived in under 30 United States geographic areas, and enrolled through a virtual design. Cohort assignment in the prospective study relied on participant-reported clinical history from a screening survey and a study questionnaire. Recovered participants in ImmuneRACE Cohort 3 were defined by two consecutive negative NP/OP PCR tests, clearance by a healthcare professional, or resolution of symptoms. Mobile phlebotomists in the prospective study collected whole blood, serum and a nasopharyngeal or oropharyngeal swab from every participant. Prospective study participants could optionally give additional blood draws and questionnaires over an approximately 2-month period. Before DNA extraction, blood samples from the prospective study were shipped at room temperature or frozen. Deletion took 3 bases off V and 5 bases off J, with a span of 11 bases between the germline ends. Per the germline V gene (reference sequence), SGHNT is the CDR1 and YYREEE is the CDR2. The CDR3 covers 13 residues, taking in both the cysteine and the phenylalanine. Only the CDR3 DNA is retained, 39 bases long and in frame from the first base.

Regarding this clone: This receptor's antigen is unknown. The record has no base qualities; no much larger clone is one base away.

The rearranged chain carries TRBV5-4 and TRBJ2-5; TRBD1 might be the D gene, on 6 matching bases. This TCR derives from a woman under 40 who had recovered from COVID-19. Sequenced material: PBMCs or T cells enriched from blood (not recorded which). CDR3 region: CASSSDRRETQYF. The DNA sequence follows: TGTGCCAGCAGCTCCGACAGGAGGGAGACCCAGTACTTC.